This paragraph reports one T cell receptor (beta chain). Its antigen is currently unknown. Template material for amplifying TCR beta CDR3 regions consisted of RNA transcripts. Carried out on the TCR CDR3, a first-round RT-PCR used the HTBI primer set. TCRdb recomputed calls from the multiplex PCR reads with MiXCR, one row per CDR3 protein. The sample has more than 550,000 distinct CDR3 sequences, 18% seen once. These data are taken from a study of T cells in Graves' hyperthyroidism and ophthalmopathy. General study points: Ophthalmopathy, which appeared later, was predicted by the model a median approximately 6 months before onset.

The specimen sequenced was blood. This TCR was sampled from a woman aged 45-65 years with Graves' hyperthyroidism that later progressed to Graves' ophthalmopathy.

The CDR3 DNA sequence: TGTGCCAGCAGTTACGTGGGTTCAACTAATGAAAAACTGTTTTTT. Protein: CASSYVGSTNEKLFF. This chain uses TRBV6-2 or TRBV6-3 with TRBJ1-4; D not certain. This CDR3 region has 15 residues. CDR1 is MNHEY and CDR2 is SVGEGT in the germline V gene. The V gene lost 2 bases and the J gene lost 0 bases, with 7 bases spanning the gap.